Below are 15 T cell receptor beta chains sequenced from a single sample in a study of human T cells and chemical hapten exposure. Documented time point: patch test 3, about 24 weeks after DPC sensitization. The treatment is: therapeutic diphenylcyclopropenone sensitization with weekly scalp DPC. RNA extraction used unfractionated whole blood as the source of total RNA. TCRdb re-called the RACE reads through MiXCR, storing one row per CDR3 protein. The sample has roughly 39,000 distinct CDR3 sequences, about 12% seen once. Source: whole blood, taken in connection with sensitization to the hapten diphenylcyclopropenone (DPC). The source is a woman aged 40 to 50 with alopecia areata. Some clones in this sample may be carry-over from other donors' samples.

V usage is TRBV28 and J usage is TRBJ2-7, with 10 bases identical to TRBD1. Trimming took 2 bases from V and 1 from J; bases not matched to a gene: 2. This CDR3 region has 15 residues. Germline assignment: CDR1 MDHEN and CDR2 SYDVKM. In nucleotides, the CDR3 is TGTGCCAGCAGTTTAGGGGACAGGGGATCCTACGAGCAGTACTTC. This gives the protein CASSLGDRGSYEQYF.

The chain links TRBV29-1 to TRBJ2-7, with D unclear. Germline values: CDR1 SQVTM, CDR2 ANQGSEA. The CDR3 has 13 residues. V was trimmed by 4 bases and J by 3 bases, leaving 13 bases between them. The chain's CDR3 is CSVVRIGHYEQYF. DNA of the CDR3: TGCAGCGTTGTTCGGATAGGGCACTACGAGCAGTACTTC.

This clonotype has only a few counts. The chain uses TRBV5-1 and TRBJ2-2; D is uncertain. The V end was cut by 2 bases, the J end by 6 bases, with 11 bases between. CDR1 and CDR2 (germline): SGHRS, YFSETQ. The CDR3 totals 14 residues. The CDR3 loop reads CASSFNQAAGELFF. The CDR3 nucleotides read TGCGCCAGCAGCTTCAATCAGGCAGCCGGGGAGCTGTTTTTT.

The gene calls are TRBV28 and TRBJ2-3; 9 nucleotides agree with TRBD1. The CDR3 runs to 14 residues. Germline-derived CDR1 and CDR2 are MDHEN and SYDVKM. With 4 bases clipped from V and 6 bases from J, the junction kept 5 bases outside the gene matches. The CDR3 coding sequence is TGTGCCAGCAGTTCGGGACAGGGTCCCGATACGCAGTATTTT. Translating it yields CASSSGQGPDTQYF.

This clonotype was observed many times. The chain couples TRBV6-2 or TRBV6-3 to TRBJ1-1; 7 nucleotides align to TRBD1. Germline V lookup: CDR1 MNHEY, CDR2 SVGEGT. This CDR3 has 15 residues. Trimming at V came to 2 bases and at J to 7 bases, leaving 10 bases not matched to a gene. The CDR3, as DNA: TGTGCCAGCAGTTACATCCCACCCCGACAGGGTGAAGCTTTCTTT. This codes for CASSYIPPRQGEAFF.

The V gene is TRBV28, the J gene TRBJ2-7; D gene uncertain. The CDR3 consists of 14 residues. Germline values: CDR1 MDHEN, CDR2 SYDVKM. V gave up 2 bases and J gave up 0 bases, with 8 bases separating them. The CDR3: CASSLPDSSYEQYF. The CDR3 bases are TGTGCCAGCAGTTTACCGGATAGCTCCTACGAGCAGTACTTC.

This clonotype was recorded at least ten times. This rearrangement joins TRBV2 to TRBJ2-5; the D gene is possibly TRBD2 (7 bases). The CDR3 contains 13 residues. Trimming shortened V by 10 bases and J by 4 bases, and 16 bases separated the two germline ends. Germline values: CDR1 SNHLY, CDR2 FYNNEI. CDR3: CANIGGGPETQYF. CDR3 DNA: TGTGCCAACATAGGGGGGGGCCCAGAGACCCAGTACTTC.

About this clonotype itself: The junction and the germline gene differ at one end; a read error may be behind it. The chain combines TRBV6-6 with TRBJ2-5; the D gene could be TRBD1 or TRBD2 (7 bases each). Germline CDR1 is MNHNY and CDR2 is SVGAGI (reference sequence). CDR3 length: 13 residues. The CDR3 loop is CASRSQGRETLYF. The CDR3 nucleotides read TGTGCCAGCAGATCACAGGGGCGGGAGACCCTGTACTTC.

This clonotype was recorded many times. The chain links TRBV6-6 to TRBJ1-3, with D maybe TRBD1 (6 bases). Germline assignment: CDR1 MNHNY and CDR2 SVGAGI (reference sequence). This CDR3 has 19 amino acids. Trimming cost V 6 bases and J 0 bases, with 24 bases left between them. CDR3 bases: TGTGCCAGCAGCCAGTGGGGGCCCACCTTTTTTCCCTCTGGAAACACCATATATTTT. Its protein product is CASSQWGPTFFPSGNTIYF.

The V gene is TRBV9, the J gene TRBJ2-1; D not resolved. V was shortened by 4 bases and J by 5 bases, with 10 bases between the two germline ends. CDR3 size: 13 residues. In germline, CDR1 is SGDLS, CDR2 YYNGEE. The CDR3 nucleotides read TGTGCCAGCAGCTTGGACGGGCACAATGAGCAGTTCTTC. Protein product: CASSLDGHNEQFF.

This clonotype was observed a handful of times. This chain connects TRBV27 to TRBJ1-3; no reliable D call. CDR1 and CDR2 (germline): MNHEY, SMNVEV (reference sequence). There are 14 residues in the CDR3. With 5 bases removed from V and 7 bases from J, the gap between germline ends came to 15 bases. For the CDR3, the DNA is TGTGCCAGCAGTCCGTACGAGTCGAGCAACACCATATATTTT. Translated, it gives CASSPYESSNTIYF.

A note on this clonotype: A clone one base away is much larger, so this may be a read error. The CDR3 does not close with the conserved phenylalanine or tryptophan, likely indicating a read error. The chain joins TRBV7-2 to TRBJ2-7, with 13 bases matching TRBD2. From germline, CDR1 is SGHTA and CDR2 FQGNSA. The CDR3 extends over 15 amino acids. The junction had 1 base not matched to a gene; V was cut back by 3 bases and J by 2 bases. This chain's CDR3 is CASSFTSGGAYEQYL. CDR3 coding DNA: TGTGCCAGCAGCTTTACTAGCGGGGGGGCCTACGAGCAGTACCTC.

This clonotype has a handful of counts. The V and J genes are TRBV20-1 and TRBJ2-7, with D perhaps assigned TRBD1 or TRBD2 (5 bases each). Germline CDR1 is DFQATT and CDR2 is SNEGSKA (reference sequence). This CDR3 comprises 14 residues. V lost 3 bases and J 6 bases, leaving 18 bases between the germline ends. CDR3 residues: CSARFGDREVEQYF. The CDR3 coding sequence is TGCAGTGCTAGGTTTGGGGACCGAGAGGTCGAGCAGTACTTC.

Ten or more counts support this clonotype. The CDR3 sequence: CASTPQALVNNEQFF. For the CDR3, the DNA is TGTGCCAGCACCCCCCAGGCGTTGGTTAACAATGAGCAGTTCTTC. The V and J genes are TRBV7-2 and TRBJ2-1; D gene unclear. The germline gives CDR1 SGHTA, CDR2 FQGNSA. This CDR3 has 15 amino acids. The V end lost 7 bases, the J end lost 5 bases, and 18 bases lay between the germline ends. Full variable domain (rest looked up from reference TRBV7-2 and TRBJ2-1): GAGVSQSPSNKVTEKGKDVELRCDPISGHTALYWYRQSLGQGLEFLIYFQGNSAPDKSGLPSDRFSAERTGGSVSTLTIQRTQQEDSAVYLCASTPQALVNNEQFFGPGTRLTVL.

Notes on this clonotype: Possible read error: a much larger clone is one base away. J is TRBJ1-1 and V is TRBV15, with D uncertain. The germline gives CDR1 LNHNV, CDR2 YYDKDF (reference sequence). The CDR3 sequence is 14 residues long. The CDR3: CTTSRALRNTEAFF. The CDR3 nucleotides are TGTACCACCAGCAGAGCACTGCGGAACACTGAAGCTTTCTTT.